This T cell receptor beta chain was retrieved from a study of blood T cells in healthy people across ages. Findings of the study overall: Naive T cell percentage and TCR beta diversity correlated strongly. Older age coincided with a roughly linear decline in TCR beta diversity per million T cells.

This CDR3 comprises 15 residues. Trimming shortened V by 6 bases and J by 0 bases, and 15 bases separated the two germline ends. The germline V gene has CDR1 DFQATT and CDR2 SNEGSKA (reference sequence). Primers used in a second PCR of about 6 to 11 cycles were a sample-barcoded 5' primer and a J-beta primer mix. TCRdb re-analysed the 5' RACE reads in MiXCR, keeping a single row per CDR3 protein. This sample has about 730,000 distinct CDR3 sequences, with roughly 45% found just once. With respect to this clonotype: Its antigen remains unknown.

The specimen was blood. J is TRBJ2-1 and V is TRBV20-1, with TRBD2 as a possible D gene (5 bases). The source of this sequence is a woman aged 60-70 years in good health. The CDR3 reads CSARRRARSYNEQFF. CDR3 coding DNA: TGCAGTGCCCGGAGGCGGGCTCGCTCCTACAATGAGCAGTTCTTC.